The clone carrying this T cell receptor (beta chain) was observed a few times. This entry comes from a study of blood T cell repertoires in COVID-19. Study-wide context: The analysed material was cDNA or gDNA that came from T cells, B-cell-depleted T cells, or PBMCs.

The assay was immunoSEQ multiplex PCR, and TCRdb's table has in-frame clones only and misses some. The sample lists 150,000 or so clones, 80% to 90% seen once, with about 6.5% in the top ten. Sequencing was done on a sample of peripheral blood. The TCR originated in an older man with acute or convalescent COVID-19.

CDR3 bases: TGTGCCAGCAGTCCCAGGAATGAGCAGTTCTTC. It encodes CASSPRNEQFF. The rearrangement joins TRBV2 to TRBJ2-1; D is ambiguous. CDR1 and CDR2 (germline): SNHLY, FYNNEI. V was trimmed by 5 bases and J by 7 bases, leaving 6 bases between them. The CDR3 sequence is 11 residues long.